What follows is one T cell receptor (beta chain) and its context. The record originates from a study of blood T cell repertoires in COVID-19. Repertoires were generated with immunoSEQ multiplex PCR, while TCRdb's copy carries only in-frame clones and drops some. The table includes approximately 120,000 clones, about 83% detected once. The CDR3 consists of 13 residues. CDR1 LNHDA and CDR2 SQIVND come from the germline V gene (reference sequence). The trim removed 3 bases at V and 7 bases at J, leaving 6 bases unmatched. The chain uses TRBV19 and TRBJ2-7, with 7 bases matching TRBD2. The origin of this receptor is a human donor in a cohort sampled during active COVID-19. The material sequenced was peripheral blood. The CDR3 bases are TGTGCCAGTAGTATTAGACTAGCTAGTGAGCAGTACTTC. It translates to CASSIRLASEQYF.